The 10 T cell receptor beta chains below all came from one sample that was sequenced in a study of blood T cells in healthy people across ages. A J-beta primer mix and a sample-barcoded 5' primer were used in a second PCR of roughly 7 to 12 cycles. Each CDR3 protein gets one entry after TCRdb re-called the 5' RACE reads with MiXCR. The sample includes more than 750,000 distinct CDR3 sequences, approximately 32% seen only once; the top ten take about 10%. Another study also made use of these data, one on T cells of mothers and their children.

Sequenced sample: blood. All receptors derive from a woman aged 40 to 50 in good health.

This clonotype was observed a handful of times. Just one base apart from a much larger clone, this may be a read error. The V call is TRBV20-1, the J call TRBJ2-4, with D perhaps TRBD1 or TRBD2 (5 bases each). This CDR3 comprises 13 residues. V was pared by 2 bases and J by 13 bases, with 18 bases between. Germline CDR1 DFQATT, CDR2 SNEGSKA (reference sequence). The DNA of the CDR3 is TGCAGTGCTAGACGTACTGGTGGGGGTGAGCAGTACTTC. Encoded protein: CSARRTGGGEQYF.

V usage is TRBV29-1 and J usage is TRBJ1-1; TRBD1 might be the D (5 bases). In germline, CDR1 is SQVTM, CDR2 ANQGSEA. Trimming shortened V by 4 bases and J by 6 bases, and 21 bases separated the two germline ends. The CDR3 extends over 15 amino acids. The CDR3 nucleotides are TGCAGCGTTGCTTTCGGGATGGGGCTTCGGGCTGAAGCTTTCTTT. It encodes CSVAFGMGLRAEAFF.

This clonotype was recorded at least ten times. The rearrangement links TRBV12-3 or TRBV12-4 to TRBJ2-5, with D maybe TRBD2 (6 bases). The CDR3 sequence is 15 residues long. V lost 7 bases, J lost 5 bases, and 20 bases lay in between. CDR3 DNA sequence: TGTGCCAGCATCATTGGGGCCGGGGGAATGGAGACCCAGTACTTC. Its protein is CASIIGAGGMETQYF.

This rearrangement joins TRBV12-3 or TRBV12-4 to TRBJ1-5; 7 nucleotides align to TRBD1. The trim removed 6 bases at V and 0 bases at J, leaving 2 bases unmatched. The CDR3 has 14 residues. The CDR3 loop reads CASRGQISNQPQHF. DNA of the CDR3: TGTGCCAGCAGGGGACAGATTAGCAATCAGCCCCAGCATTTT.

This clonotype was recorded at least ten times. The junction shows a germline mismatch at one end, possibly a read error. The chain combines TRBV4-3 with TRBJ1-2, with D hard to call. The germline gives CDR1 LGHNA, CDR2 YSLEER. The CDR3 is 15 residues long. The CDR3 sequence: CASSQDRQANYGYTF. The DNA of the CDR3 is TGCGCCAGCAGTCAAGACCGCCAGGCTAACTATGGCTACACCTTC.

The V gene is TRBV28, the J gene TRBJ2-6; 9 positions agree with TRBD1. The V gene end was trimmed by 10 bases and the J gene end by 2 bases; junction bases not matched to a gene: 9. The CDR3 is 16 residues long. Germline CDR1 MDHEN, CDR2 SYDVKM. The CDR3: CATRGTGSPGANVLTF. CDR3 bases: TGTGCCACCAGGGGGACAGGGAGCCCTGGGGCCAACGTCCTGACTTTC.

The gene calls are TRBV7-2 and TRBJ1-2; no firm D call. Germline CDR1 is SGHTA and CDR2 is FQGNSA. The CDR3 runs to 14 residues. Trimming removed 3 bases from V and 6 bases from J, with 14 bases in between. This CDR3 reads CASSFVTQNHGYTF. DNA for the CDR3: TGTGCCAGCAGCTTCGTCACCCAGAACCATGGCTACACCTTC.

The CDR3 coding sequence is TGTGCCAGCAGCCAACTCGACACCGGGAGCCTCCTCGGCTACACCTTC. It yields the protein CASSQLDTGSLLGYTF. V and J are TRBV3-1 and TRBJ1-2; unclear D gene. The CDR3 is 16 amino acids. V was cut by 2 bases and J by 8 bases, with 21 bases left in between. Germline CDR1 is LGHDT and CDR2 is YNNKEL (reference sequence).

The CDR3 sequence is CASSYWSSRGEQFF. The CDR3 nucleotides read TGTGCCAGCAGTTATTGGTCATCCCGCGGAGAGCAGTTCTTC. The chain uses TRBV6-2 or TRBV6-3 and TRBJ2-1, with D unresolved. CDR1 is MNHEY and CDR2 is SVGEGT in the germline V gene. This CDR3 contains 14 residues. V lost 3 bases and J lost 10, with 16 bases in between.

A note on this clonotype: A far larger clone is a single base away, which makes a read error likely. The chain joins TRBV2 to TRBJ2-5; no clear D. The DNA end lines up better with TRBJ2-7; the J call may be wrong. CDR1 is SNHLY, CDR2 FYNNEI, per germline. The CDR3 sequence is 10 residues long. The CDR3 loop is CVSSTYEQYF. The CDR3, as DNA: TGTGTCAGCAGTACCTACGAGCAGTACTTC.